These 8 T cell receptor beta chains came from one sample sequenced in a study of CD8 T cells in Susac syndrome. Random hexamers were used to reverse transcribe 0.5 to 1 ug of RNA. TCRdb reanalysed the immunoSEQ multiplex PCR reads using MiXCR and keeps one entry per CDR3 protein. This table holds about 150,000 distinct CDR3 sequences, around 95% found once. The sequencing sample was made of CD8+ T cells from PBMCs. These receptor sequences come from a human donor with multiple sclerosis.

This chain uses TRBV12-3 or TRBV12-4 with TRBJ1-1, with D possibly being TRBD1 (5 bases). The length of the CDR3 is 12 residues. Trimming removed 7 bases at V and 6 bases at J, with 12 bases between. DNA of the CDR3: TGTGCCAGCACCCTACGGGACGCTGAAGCTTTCTTT. Protein sequence: CASTLRDAEAFF.

The chain recombines TRBV2 with TRBJ1-5; possible D gene TRBD1, 5 bases. Germline V gene sequence: CDR1 SNHLY, CDR2 FYNNEI. The ends were cut back, 2 bases at V and 4 bases at J, with 15 bases in the middle. CDR3 size: 16 residues. CDR3 bases: TGTGCCAGCAGTGAATTGGGGGACGGGAAGAATCAGCCCCAGCATTTT. This codes for CASSELGDGKNQPQHF.

This chain uses TRBV29-1 with TRBJ2-2; D could derive from TRBD1 or TRBD2 (5 bases each). The V gene lost 1 base and the J gene lost 8 bases, with 17 bases spanning the gap. The CDR3 sequence is 15 residues long. Germline-derived CDR1 and CDR2 are SQVTM and ANQGSEA. The DNA of the CDR3 is TGCAGCGTTGAAGTCGGGGCTCAACGTCCGGGGGAGCTGTTTTTT. This codes for CSVEVGAQRPGELFF.

V usage is TRBV12-3 or TRBV12-4 and J usage is TRBJ2-3; D gene uncertain. V was pared by 5 bases and J by 0 bases, with 15 bases between. The CDR3 is made up of 16 amino acids. The CDR3 DNA is TGTGCCAGCAGTCTACTTGCGGAACCAAGCACAGATACGCAGTATTTT. Translated: CASSLLAEPSTDTQYF.

The sample holds one count of this clonotype. CDR3 sequence: CARTPGASEKLFF. The CDR3 region has the DNA TGTGCCAGAACTCCGGGGGCTAGTGAAAAACTGTTTTTT. The rearrangement joins TRBV27 to TRBJ1-4; possibly TRBD1 for D (6 bases). Trimming left V 9 bases short and J 7 bases short, with 15 bases between. Germline V lookup: CDR1 MNHEY, CDR2 SMNVEV (reference sequence). This CDR3 comprises 13 residues.

V gene TRBV6-5 combines with J gene TRBJ2-2; D unclear. V was pared by 11 bases and J by 7 bases, with 11 bases between. Germline-derived CDR1 and CDR2 are MNHEY and SVGAGI. The CDR3 is made up of 11 amino acids. The CDR3 region has the DNA TGTGCCGCTCTGGGTGGCGGGGAGCTGTTTTTT. It yields the protein CAALGGGELFF.

This chain uses TRBV20-1 with TRBJ2-7, with 9 positions matching TRBD2. J was trimmed by 2 bases and V by 2 bases; bases with no gene match: 4. CDR1 DFQATT and CDR2 SNEGSKA come from the germline V gene (reference sequence). The CDR3 is 14 residues long. In nucleotides, the CDR3 is TGCAGTGCTAGAAGTAGCGGGGGACCCTACGAGCAGTACGTC. This encodes CSARSSGGPYEQYV.

This clonotype was detected only once. The J gene is TRBJ1-2, the V gene TRBV29-1; the D gene is possibly TRBD1 (5 bases). CDR1 and CDR2 (germline): SQVTM, ANQGSEA. This CDR3 contains 14 residues. V was clipped by 0 bases and J by 4 bases, with 12 bases between them. CDR3 DNA sequence: TGCAGCGTTGAAGAGGGGGAGGCGGCCTATGGCTACACCTTC. Amino acids: CSVEEGEAAYGYTF.